The clone carrying this TCR beta chain was seen at least ten times. The germline V gene has CDR1 SGHAT and CDR2 FQNNGV. V shed 5 bases and J shed 4 bases, with 15 bases lying between them. The CDR3 has 15 amino acids. This entry is derived from a study of early T cells in non-severe SARS-CoV-2 infection. TCRdb processed the 5' RACE reads anew with MiXCR; each CDR3 protein has one entry. The sample shows 43,000 or so distinct CDR3 sequences, 4% of them seen only once. The chain joins TRBV11-2 to TRBJ2-1; D gene uncertain. Sequencing used whole blood. The clonotype originates from an adult who was a healthcare worker with PCR-confirmed SARS-CoV-2 infection or an uninfected control (not recorded which). Written as DNA, the CDR3 is TGTGCCAGCAGCCCCTCCAATTTGCTATACAATGAGCAGTTCTTC. This translates into CASSPSNLLYNEQFF.